This TCR beta chain was sequenced during a study of blood T cell repertoires in COVID-19. V dropped 1 base and J dropped 0; count of bases not matched to a gene: 5. Germline CDR1 and CDR2: LGHNA and YNFKEQ. This CDR3 contains 17 residues. Data came from immunoSEQ multiplex PCR; TCRdb stores just in-frame clones and leaves some out. The repertoire holds about 260,000 clones, with about nine tenths as singletons. This sequence originates from a woman aged 40 to 49 with acute COVID-19. The material sequenced was PBMCs or T cells enriched from blood (not recorded which). This rearrangement joins TRBV4-2 to TRBJ2-1; 8 bases are a match to TRBD2. In nucleotides, the CDR3 is TGTGCCAGCAGCCAAGTAGGGAGCGGGAGCTCCTACAATGAGCAGTTCTTC. Protein sequence: CASSQVGSGSSYNEQFF.